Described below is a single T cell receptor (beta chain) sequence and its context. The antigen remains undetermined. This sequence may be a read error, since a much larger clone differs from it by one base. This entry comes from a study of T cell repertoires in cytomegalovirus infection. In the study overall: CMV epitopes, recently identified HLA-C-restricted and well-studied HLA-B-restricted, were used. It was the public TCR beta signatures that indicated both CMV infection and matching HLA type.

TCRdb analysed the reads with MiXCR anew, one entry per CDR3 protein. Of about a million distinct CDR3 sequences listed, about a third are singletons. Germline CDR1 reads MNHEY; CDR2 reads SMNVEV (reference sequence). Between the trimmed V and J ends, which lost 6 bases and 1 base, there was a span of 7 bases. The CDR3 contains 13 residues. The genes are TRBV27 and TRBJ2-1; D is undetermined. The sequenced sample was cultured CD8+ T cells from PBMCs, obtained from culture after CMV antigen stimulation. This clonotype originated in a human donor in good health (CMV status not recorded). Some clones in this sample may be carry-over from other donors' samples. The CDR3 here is CASRVGSYNEQFF. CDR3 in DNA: TGTGCCAGCAGGGTGGGGTCCTACAATGAGCAGTTCTTC.